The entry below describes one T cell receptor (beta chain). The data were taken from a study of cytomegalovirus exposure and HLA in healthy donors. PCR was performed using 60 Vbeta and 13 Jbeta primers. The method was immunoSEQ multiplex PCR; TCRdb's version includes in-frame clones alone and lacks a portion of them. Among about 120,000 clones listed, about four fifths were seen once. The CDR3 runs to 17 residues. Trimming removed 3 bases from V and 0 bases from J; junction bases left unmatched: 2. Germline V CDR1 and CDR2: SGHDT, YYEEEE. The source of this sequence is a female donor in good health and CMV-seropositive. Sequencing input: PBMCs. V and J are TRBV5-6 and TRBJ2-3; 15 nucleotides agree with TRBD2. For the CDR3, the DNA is TGTGCCAGCAGCTGGGGACTAGCGGGGGGTAGCACAGATACGCAGTATTTT. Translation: CASSWGLAGGSTDTQYF.